These 6 T cell receptor beta chains share one sample of origin, sequenced in a study of cytomegalovirus exposure and HLA in healthy donors. The protocol was immunoSEQ multiplex PCR, while the TCRdb copy is restricted to in-frame clones and leaves out a portion. The table includes some 140,000 clones, 86% detected once. The sample comprised PBMCs. These receptor sequences come from a man aged 18 to 35 in good health and CMV-seropositive.

The chain has TRBV4-1 and TRBJ2-2; possibly TRBD1 for D (6 bases). Trimming pared 2 bases from V and 1 base from J, leaving 11 bases between. This CDR3 region has 16 residues. Per germline, CDR1 MGHRA and CDR2 YSYEKL. The CDR3 loop reads CASSQPDRLNTGELFF. CDR3 DNA: TGCGCCAGCAGCCAACCCGACAGGCTGAACACCGGGGAGCTGTTTTTT.

The chain joins TRBV5-6 to TRBJ1-1; the D is unclear. Germline assignment: CDR1 SGHDT and CDR2 YYEEEE. V was clipped by 4 bases and J by 8 bases, with 18 bases between them. This CDR3 has 14 residues. Here the CDR3 reads CASSRTGVQREAFF. The CDR3 DNA sequence: TGTGCCAGCAGCCGCACCGGGGTCCAACGAGAAGCTTTCTTT.

V and J are TRBV7-2 and TRBJ1-4; 10 bases are a match to TRBD1. This CDR3 has 15 amino acids. Looked up from germline, CDR1 is SGHTA and CDR2 is FQGNSA. V dropped 5 bases and J dropped 7; count of bases not matched to a gene: 7. CDR3 sequence: CASSARTGGGEKLFF. In DNA form, the CDR3 reads TGTGCCAGCAGCGCAAGGACAGGGGGAGGTGAAAAACTGTTTTTT.

The genes are TRBV7-2 and TRBJ2-7; TRBD2 might be the D (5 bases). The CDR3 loop spans 14 amino acids. The germline V and J ends were trimmed by 4 bases and 2 bases, with 12 bases remaining between them. CDR1 SGHTA and CDR2 FQGNSA come from the germline V gene. The CDR3 reads CASSSFAGAYEQYF. CDR3 nucleotides: TGTGCCAGCAGCTCCTTCGCCGGGGCCTACGAGCAGTACTTC.

The V call is TRBV5-6, the J call TRBJ2-5; 8 nucleotides align to TRBD1. V lost 4 bases to trimming and J lost 4 bases; unmatched junction nucleotides: 6. The CDR3 loop spans 14 amino acids. Germline CDR1 SGHDT, CDR2 YYEEEE. The CDR3 spells CASSGQGLRETQYF. As DNA, the CDR3 is TGTGCCAGCAGCGGACAGGGTTTGAGAGAGACCCAGTACTTC.

The rearrangement links TRBV5-1 to TRBJ1-5; tentative D call: TRBD1 (6 bases). With 0 bases removed from V and 7 bases from J, the gap between germline ends came to 14 bases. Germline lookup yields CDR1 SGHRS and CDR2 YFSETQ. This CDR3 is built from 15 residues. Here the CDR3 reads CASSLVAGANQPQHF. The CDR3, as DNA: TGCGCCAGCAGCTTGGTCGCAGGGGCAAACCAGCCCCAGCATTTT.